This TCR beta chain was sequenced for a study of blood T cell repertoires in COVID-19. Sequencing used immunoSEQ multiplex PCR; TCRdb keeps in-frame clones, though not all of them. The repertoire has under 150,000 clones, around 80% of them found once; the top ten carry 3% to 4.5%. The CDR3 covers 14 residues. Germline V gene sequence: CDR1 MNHEY, CDR2 SVGAGI. V lost 2 bases and J lost 9, with 11 bases in between. The gene calls are TRBV6-5 and TRBJ1-6; D gene unclear. The origin of this receptor is a man in his 60s with acute or convalescent COVID-19. Sequencing used peripheral blood. The CDR3 DNA reads as TGTGCCAGCAGTTACACGGGAGATCGTTCACCCCTCCACTTT. Its translation: CASSYTGDRSPLHF.